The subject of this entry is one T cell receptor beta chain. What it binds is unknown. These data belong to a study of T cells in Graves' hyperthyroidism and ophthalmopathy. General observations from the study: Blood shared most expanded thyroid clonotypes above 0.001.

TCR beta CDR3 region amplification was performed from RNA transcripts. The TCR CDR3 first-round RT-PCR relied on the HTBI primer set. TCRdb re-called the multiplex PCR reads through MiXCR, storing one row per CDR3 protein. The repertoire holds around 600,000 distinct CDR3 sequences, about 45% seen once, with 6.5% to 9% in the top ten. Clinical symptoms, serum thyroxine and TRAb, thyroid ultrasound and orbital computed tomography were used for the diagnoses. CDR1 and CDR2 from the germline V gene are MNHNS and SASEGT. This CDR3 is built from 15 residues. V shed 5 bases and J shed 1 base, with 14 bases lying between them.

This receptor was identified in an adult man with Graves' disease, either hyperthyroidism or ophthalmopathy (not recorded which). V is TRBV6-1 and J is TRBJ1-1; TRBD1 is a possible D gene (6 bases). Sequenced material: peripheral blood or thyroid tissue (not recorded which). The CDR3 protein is CASSLSPTGNTEAFF. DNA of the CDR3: TGTGCCAGCAGTTTATCCCCGACAGGGAACACTGAAGCTTTCTTT.